This TCR beta chain was obtained from a study of memory CD4+ T cells and cytomegalovirus serostatus. Single viable CD3+CD4+CD8-CD45RO+ cells were sorted as the memory CD4+ T cells. This table comes from immunoSEQ multiplex PCR, and its TCRdb copy is limited to in-frame clones, with some not included. The data hold some 53,000 clones, with around 78% observed a single time. The clonotype comes from an adult in good health and CMV-seronegative. Sequenced input: memory CD4+ T cells from blood.

CDR3 protein: CASSAQGDQPQHF. DNA for the CDR3: TGTGCCAGTAGTGCACAGGGTGATCAGCCCCAGCATTTT. The V and J genes are TRBV19 and TRBJ1-5, with D perhaps matching TRBD1 (6 bases). Between the trimmed V and J ends, which lost 5 bases and 5 bases, there was a span of 10 bases. The germline gives CDR1 LNHDA, CDR2 SQIVND (reference sequence). This CDR3 is built from 13 residues.